Sequencing of this T cell receptor (beta chain) was carried out in a study of T cell repertoires in cytomegalovirus infection. Study background: Carrying CMV and the relevant HLA type showed in public TCR beta signatures.

The germline V gene encodes CDR1 MDHEN and CDR2 SYDVKM. V gave up 10 bases and J gave up 0 bases; unmatched junction bases: 24. CDR3 size: 20 residues. In TCRdb, the reads were re-called with MiXCR into one record per CDR3 protein. The table lists fewer than 300,000 distinct CDR3 sequences, around 25% of them singletons. This clonotype was counted between two and nine times. The sequenced sample was PBMCs. V gene TRBV28 combines with J gene TRBJ2-3; 8 bases align to TRBD1. This TCR derives from a human donor in good health (CMV status not recorded). Some clones in this sample may be carry-over from other donors' samples. The CDR3: CATKKGDRFYTSTSTDTQYF. The CDR3, as DNA: TGTGCCACCAAGAAAGGGGACAGGTTCTATACTTCTACTAGCACAGATACGCAGTATTTT.